The 27 T cell receptor beta chains reported below all come from one sample, sequenced in a study of human CD8 memory T cell subsets. TCR beta libraries were made by UMI-labeled 5' RACE. Each CDR3 protein gets one entry in TCRdb, which reprocessed the 5' RACE reads and gives no DNA. The sample includes more than 10,000 distinct CDR3 sequences. The sequenced sample consisted of CD8+ T cells from PBMCs. All receptors derive from a human donor in good health.

This clonotype counts as large by frequency. V and J are TRBV5-5 and TRBJ1-5; the TCRdb D gene call, TRBD1, has no DNA to confirm it. CDR1 and CDR2 from the germline V gene are SGHKS and YYEKEE (reference sequence). The CDR3 covers 15 residues. This CDR3 reads CASSWGTGLGQPQHF.

The chain joins TRBV5-8 to TRBJ2-3; with no DNA, the TCRdb D assignment of TRBD1 cannot be verified. From germline, CDR1 is SGHTS and CDR2 YDEGEE. The CDR3 length is 15 residues. CDR3 region: CASSDGTGNTDTQYF.

The J gene is TRBJ1-4, the V gene TRBV2; the D gene TCRdb calls, TRBD1, cannot be checked with no DNA. The CDR3 runs to 15 residues. CDR1 and CDR2 (germline): SNHLY, FYNNEI. CDR3 amino acids: CASSHPGQSNEKLFF.

The chain joins TRBV20-1 to TRBJ1-5; TCRdb reports TRBD1, a call that lacks DNA to check it against. The CDR3 runs to 13 residues. CDR1 and CDR2 (germline): DFQATT, SNEGSKA (reference sequence). CDR3 sequence: CSASQGWRQPQHF.

The CDR3 spells CASSQTLRDSGDEQYF. The chain couples TRBV4-1 to TRBJ2-7; with no DNA, the TCRdb D assignment of TRBD2 cannot be verified. Germline lookup yields CDR1 MGHRA and CDR2 YSYEKL. CDR3 length equals 16 residues.

V is TRBV10-2 and J is TRBJ1-2; TCRdb designates TRBD1, a call that cannot be tested without DNA. Germline V CDR1 and CDR2: WSHSY, SAAADI. This CDR3 contains 15 residues. CDR3 protein: CASSESRQGGAGYTF.

This chain links TRBV11-2 with TRBJ2-7; the D call of TRBD2 rests on TCRdb alone, since no DNA is present to check it. CDR3 length equals 15 residues. The V gene's germline CDR1 is SGHAT and CDR2 FQNNGV. CDR3 region: CASSPPSGILYEQYF.

V and J are TRBV12-3 or TRBV12-4 and TRBJ1-5; TCRdb returns TRBD1, unconfirmable since there is no DNA. The CDR3 covers 16 residues. The CDR3 sequence: CASSPFSRDSNQPQHF.

This sequence joins TRBV2 and TRBJ2-1; TCRdb returns TRBD2, unconfirmable since there is no DNA. Germline V gene lookup returns CDR1 SNHLY and CDR2 FYNNEI. The CDR3 length is 16 residues. The CDR3 reads CASSARTSGIGNEQFF.

J is TRBJ2-7 and V is TRBV27; TCRdb gives TRBD1 as the D gene, but with no DNA this cannot be confirmed. CDR1 is MNHEY and CDR2 is SMNVEV in the germline V gene (reference sequence). The CDR3 consists of 14 residues. CDR3 protein: CASSPFRQGYEQYF.

The chain joins TRBV7-9 to TRBJ2-2. Germline V CDR1 and CDR2: SEHNR, FQNEAQ (reference sequence). CDR3 size: 12 residues. CDR3 loop: CASTPSTGELFF.

This chain joins TRBV7-9 and TRBJ2-5. The germline CDR1 and CDR2 sequences are SEHNR and FQNEAQ (reference sequence). The CDR3 length is 14 residues. The CDR3 here is CASSLAPNQETQYF.

The gene calls are TRBV10-3 and TRBJ1-2. The CDR3 is 14 amino acids. CDR1 is ENHRY and CDR2 is SYGVKD in the germline V gene. CDR3 residues: CAISLATTGDGYTF.

This sequence joins TRBV6-2 or TRBV6-3 and TRBJ2-7; TCRdb gives TRBD1 as the D gene, but with no DNA this cannot be confirmed. CDR1 is MNHEY, CDR2 SVGEGT, per germline. The CDR3 runs to 15 residues. The CDR3 here is CASSLTGQGAREQYF.

The chain joins TRBV2 to TRBJ2-5. The CDR3 totals 15 residues. Germline V gives CDR1 SNHLY, CDR2 FYNNEI. CDR3 sequence reads: CASSEIGPSQETQYF.

CDR3 region: CASSQLRLPYEQYF. The genes are TRBV3-1 and TRBJ2-7. This CDR3 region has 14 residues. The germline gives CDR1 LGHDT, CDR2 YNNKEL (reference sequence).

V gene TRBV2 combines with J gene TRBJ1-5. The CDR3 totals 14 residues. Per the germline V gene, CDR1 is SNHLY and CDR2 is FYNNEI. The CDR3 region is CASSGEGRTQPQHF.

The chain links TRBV20-1 to TRBJ2-2; TCRdb's D gene call, TRBD1, goes unchecked for lack of DNA. CDR1 and CDR2 (germline): DFQATT, SNEGSKA (reference sequence). CDR3 size: 16 residues. The CDR3 spells CSARDPGTGMTGELFF.

CDR3 residues: CSAPHDKWNTEAFF. V gene TRBV20-1 combines with J gene TRBJ1-1. Germline V gives CDR1 DFQATT, CDR2 SNEGSKA (reference sequence). The CDR3 length is 14 residues.

The chain joins TRBV24-1 to TRBJ2-7; the TRBD1 assignment by TCRdb is unverifiable without DNA. Per the germline V gene, CDR1 is KGHDR and CDR2 is SFDVKD. This CDR3 is 14 amino acids long. CDR3 sequence reads: CATSETDRGYEQYF.

The chain has TRBV15 and TRBJ2-7; checking the TCRdb D call of TRBD2 is not possible without DNA. CDR3 size: 14 residues. The V gene's germline CDR1 is LNHNV and CDR2 YYDKDF (reference sequence). The CDR3 spells CATSSERSSYEQYF.

The V and J genes are TRBV24-1 and TRBJ2-7; TCRdb picks TRBD1, but there is no DNA to check that call. Germline loops: CDR1 KGHDR, CDR2 SFDVKD. This CDR3 has 13 amino acids. The CDR3 sequence is CATSADRGDEQYF.

The rearrangement joins TRBV12-3 or TRBV12-4 to TRBJ2-1; TCRdb gives TRBD1 as the D gene, but with no DNA this cannot be confirmed. This CDR3 region has 12 residues. The CDR3 spells CASYNPGNEQFF.

V usage is TRBV4-3 and J usage is TRBJ2-5; there is no DNA to check the TCRdb D call of TRBD2. Germline-derived CDR1 and CDR2 are LGHNA and YSLEER. This CDR3 region has 16 residues. CDR3 loop: CASSQEEGGGSETQYF.

The chain is built from TRBV29-1 and TRBJ2-1; absent DNA, TCRdb's TRBD1 call cannot be checked. From germline, CDR1 is SQVTM and CDR2 ANQGSEA. CDR3 length equals 15 residues. The CDR3 protein is CSVEGSQGIDNEQFF.

The V gene is TRBV5-6, the J gene TRBJ2-1; TCRdb proposes TRBD2, but this gene call is untestable without DNA. Germline loops: CDR1 SGHDT, CDR2 YYEEEE. The CDR3 contains 15 residues. CDR3 region: CASSWGTGSLDEQFF.

The gene calls are TRBV10-2 and TRBJ2-1. CDR1 is WSHSY, CDR2 SAAADI, per germline. The CDR3 covers 12 residues. The CDR3 loop reads CASSGSYNEQFF.